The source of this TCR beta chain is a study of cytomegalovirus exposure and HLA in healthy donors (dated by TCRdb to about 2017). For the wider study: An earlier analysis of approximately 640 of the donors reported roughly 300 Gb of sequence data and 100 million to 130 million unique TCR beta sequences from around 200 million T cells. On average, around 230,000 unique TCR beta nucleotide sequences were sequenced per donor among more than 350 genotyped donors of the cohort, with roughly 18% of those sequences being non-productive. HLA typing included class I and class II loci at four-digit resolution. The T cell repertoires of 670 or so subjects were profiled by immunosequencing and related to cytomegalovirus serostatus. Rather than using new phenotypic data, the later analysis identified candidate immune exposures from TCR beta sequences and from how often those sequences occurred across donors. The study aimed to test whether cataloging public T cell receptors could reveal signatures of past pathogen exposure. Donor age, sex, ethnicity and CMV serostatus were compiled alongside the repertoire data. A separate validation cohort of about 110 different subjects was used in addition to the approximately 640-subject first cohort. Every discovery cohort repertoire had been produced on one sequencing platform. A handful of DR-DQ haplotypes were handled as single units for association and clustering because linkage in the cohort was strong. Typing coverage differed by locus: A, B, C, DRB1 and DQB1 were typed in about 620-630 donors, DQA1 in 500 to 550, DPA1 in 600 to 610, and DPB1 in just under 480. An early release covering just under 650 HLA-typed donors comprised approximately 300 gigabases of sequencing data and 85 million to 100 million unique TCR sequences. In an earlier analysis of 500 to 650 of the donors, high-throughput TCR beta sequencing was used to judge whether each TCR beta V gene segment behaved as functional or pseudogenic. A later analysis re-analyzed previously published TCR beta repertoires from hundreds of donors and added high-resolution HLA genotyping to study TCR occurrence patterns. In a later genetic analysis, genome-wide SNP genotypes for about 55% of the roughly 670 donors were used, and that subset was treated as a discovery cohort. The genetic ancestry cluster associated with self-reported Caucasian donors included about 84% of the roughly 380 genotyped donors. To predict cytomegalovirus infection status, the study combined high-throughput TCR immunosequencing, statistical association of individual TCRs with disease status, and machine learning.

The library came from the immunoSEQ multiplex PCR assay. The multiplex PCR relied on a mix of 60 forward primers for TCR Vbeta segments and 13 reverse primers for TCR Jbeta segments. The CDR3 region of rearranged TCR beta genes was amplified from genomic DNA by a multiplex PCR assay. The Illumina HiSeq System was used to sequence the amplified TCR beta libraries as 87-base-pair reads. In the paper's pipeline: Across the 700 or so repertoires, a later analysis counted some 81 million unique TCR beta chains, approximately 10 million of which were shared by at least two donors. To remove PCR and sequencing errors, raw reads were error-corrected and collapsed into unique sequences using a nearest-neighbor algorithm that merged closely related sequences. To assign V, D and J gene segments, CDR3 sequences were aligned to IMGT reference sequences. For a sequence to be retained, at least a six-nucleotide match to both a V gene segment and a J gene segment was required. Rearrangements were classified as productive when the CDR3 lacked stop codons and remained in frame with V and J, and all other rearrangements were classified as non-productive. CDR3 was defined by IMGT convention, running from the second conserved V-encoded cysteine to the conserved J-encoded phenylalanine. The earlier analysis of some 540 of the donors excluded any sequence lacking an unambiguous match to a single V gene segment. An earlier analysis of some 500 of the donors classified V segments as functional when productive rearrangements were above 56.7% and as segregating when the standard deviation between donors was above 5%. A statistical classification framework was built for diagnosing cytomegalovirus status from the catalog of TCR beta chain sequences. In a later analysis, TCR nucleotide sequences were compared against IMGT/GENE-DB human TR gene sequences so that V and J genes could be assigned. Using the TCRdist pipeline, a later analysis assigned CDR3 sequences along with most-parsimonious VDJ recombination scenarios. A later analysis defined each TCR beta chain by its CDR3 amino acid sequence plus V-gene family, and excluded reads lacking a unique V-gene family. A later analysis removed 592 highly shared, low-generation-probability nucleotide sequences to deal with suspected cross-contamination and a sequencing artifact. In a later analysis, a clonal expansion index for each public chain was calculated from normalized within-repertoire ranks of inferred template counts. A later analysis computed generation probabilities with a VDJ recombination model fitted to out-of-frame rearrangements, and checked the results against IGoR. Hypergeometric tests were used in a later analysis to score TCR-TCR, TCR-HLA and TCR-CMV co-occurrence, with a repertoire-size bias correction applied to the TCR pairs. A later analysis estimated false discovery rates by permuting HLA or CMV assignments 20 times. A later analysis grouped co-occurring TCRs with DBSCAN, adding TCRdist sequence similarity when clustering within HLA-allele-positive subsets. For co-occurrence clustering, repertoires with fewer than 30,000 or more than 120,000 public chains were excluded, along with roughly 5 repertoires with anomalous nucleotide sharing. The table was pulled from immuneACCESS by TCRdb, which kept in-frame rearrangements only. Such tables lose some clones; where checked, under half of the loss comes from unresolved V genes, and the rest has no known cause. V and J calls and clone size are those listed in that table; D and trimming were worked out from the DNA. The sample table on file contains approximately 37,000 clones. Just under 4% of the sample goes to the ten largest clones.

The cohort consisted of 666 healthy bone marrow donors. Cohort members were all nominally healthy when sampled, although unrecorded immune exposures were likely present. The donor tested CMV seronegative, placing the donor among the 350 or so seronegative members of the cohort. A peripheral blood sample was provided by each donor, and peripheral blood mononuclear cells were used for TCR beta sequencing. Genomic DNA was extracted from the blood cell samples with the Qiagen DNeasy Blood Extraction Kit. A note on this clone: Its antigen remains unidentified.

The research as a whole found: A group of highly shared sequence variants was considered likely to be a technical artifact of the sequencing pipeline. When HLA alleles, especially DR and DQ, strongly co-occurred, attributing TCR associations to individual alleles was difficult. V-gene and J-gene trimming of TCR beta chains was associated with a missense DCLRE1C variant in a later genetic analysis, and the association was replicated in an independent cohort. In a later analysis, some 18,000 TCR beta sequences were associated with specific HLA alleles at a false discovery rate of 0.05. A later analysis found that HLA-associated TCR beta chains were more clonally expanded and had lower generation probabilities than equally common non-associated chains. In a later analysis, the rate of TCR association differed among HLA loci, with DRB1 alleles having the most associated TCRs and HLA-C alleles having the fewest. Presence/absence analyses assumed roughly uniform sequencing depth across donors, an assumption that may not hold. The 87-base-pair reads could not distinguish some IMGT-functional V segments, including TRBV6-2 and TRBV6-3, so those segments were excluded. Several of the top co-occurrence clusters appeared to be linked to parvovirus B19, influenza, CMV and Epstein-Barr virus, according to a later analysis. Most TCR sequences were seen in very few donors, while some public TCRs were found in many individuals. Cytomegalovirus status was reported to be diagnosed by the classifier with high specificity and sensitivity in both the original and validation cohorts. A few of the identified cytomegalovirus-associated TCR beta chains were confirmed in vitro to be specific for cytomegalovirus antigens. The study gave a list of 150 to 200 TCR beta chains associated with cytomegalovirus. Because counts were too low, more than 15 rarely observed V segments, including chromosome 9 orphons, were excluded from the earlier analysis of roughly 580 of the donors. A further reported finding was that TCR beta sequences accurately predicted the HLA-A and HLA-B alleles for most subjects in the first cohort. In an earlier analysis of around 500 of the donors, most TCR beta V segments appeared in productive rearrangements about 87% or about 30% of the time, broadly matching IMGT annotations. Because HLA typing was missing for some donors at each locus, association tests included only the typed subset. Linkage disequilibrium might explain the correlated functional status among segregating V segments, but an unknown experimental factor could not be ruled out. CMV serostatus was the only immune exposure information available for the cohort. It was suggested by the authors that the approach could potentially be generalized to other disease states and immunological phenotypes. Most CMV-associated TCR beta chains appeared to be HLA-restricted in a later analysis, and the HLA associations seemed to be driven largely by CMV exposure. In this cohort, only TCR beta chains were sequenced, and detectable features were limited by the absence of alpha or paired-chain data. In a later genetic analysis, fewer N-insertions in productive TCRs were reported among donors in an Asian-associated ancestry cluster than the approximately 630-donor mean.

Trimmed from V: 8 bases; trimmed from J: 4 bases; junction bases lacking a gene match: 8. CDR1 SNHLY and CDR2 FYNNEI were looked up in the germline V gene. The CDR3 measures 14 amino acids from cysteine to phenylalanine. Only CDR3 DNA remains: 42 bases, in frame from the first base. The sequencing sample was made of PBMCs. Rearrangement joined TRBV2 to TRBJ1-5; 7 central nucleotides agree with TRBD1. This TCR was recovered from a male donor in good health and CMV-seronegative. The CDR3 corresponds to CASSPGQLNQPQHF. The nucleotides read TGTGCCAGCTCCCCGGGACAGTTAAATCAGCCCCAGCATTTT.